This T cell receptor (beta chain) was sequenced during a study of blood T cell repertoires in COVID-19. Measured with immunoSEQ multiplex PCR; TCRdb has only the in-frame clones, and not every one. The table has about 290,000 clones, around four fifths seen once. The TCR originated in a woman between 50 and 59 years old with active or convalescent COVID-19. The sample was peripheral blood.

The CDR3 reads CAWKAGGETQYF. The CDR3 DNA reads as TGTGCCTGGAAGGCGGGAGGGGAGACCCAGTACTTC. The genes are TRBV30 and TRBJ2-5; TRBD2 agrees at 9 bases. V lost 4 bases to trimming and J lost 5 bases; unmatched junction nucleotides: 2. CDR1 and CDR2 from the germline V gene are GTSNPN and SVGIG (reference sequence). This CDR3 region has 12 residues.